Listed here are 18 T cell receptor beta chains from one sample, sequenced in a study of PD-1 blockade in classical Hodgkin lymphoma. This sample's time point: cycle 4 day 1 (C4D1), after 6 weeks of nivolumab. Every patient had relapsed following autologous stem cell transplantation, and cohorts differed in brentuximab vedotin exposure. CD4+ T cells were purified from thawed PBMCs by negative selection. TCRdb keeps only in-frame clones here, not all; method: immunoSEQ multiplex PCR. The sample yields 30,000 to 40,000 clones, more than 85% seen once. The specimen comprised CD4+ T cells from blood, sampled before the fourth cycle of nivolumab. The receptors derive from a human donor with classical Hodgkin lymphoma.

This clone occurred a few times. The V call is TRBV2, the J call TRBJ1-2; 9 bases match TRBD1. V shed 6 bases, J shed 4 bases, and the junction held 9 bases outside the gene matches. Germline lookup yields CDR1 SNHLY and CDR2 FYNNEI. This CDR3 is built from 15 residues. CDR3 sequence (DNA): TGTGCCAGCAGACCCCGGACAGGGGATTTCTATGGCTACACCTTC. Amino acid sequence: CASRPRTGDFYGYTF.

To note about this clone: A junction end diverges from the germline sequence, so it may reflect a read error. The chain combines TRBV27 with TRBJ2-7, with 10 nucleotides matching TRBD2. Germline CDR1 and CDR2: MNHEY and SMNVEV (reference sequence). The CDR3 consists of 13 residues. The DNA for the CDR3 is TGTGCCAGCAGAAGTAGCCCCAGCGGGAGGGCCTCGTTC. Its translation: CASRSSPSGRASF.

V gene TRBV28 combines with J gene TRBJ1-2; a possible D gene is TRBD1 (5 bases). This CDR3 region has 11 residues. The ends were cut back, 7 bases at V and 8 bases at J, with 11 bases in the middle. Looked up from germline, CDR1 is MDHEN and CDR2 is SYDVKM. The CDR3 DNA reads TGTGCCAGCACCTTGGGGGAAGGCTACACCTTC. Its translation: CASTLGEGYTF.

This CDR3 is CASSLFRDHEQYF. The CDR3 DNA follows: TGTGCCAGCAGCTTATTTCGGGACCACGAGCAGTACTTC. V is TRBV7-6 and J is TRBJ2-7, with D perhaps matching TRBD1 or TRBD2 (5 bases each). The CDR3 runs 13 residues. Trimming removed 2 bases at V and 5 bases at J, with 10 bases between. Germline values: CDR1 SGHVS, CDR2 FNYEAQ. The full variable domain, with the rest looked up from reference TRBV7-6 and TRBJ2-7, is GAGVSQSPRYKVTKRGQDVALRCDPISGHVSLYWYRQALGQGPEFLTYFNYEAQQDKSGLPNDRFSAERPEGSISTLTIQRTEQRDSAMYRCASSLFRDHEQYFGPGTRLTVT.

V gene TRBV13 combines with J gene TRBJ1-2; no firm D call. CDR3 length: 13 residues. Trimming took off 2 bases at V and 3 bases at J, with 7 bases between the two ends. From germline, CDR1 is PRHDT and CDR2 FYEKMQ (reference sequence). CDR3 residues: CASSLWEYYGYTF. In DNA form, the CDR3 reads TGTGCCAGCAGCTTATGGGAATACTATGGCTACACCTTC.

This chain uses TRBV11-3 with TRBJ2-3, with a tentative D call TRBD1 (5 bases). CDR1 is SGHNT, CDR2 YENEEA, per germline. The V and J ends lost 5 bases and 6 bases respectively, with 15 bases between them. The CDR3 totals 14 residues. The CDR3: CASSTRLGADTQYF. In DNA, the CDR3 is TGTGCCAGCAGCACCCGCCTAGGGGCGGATACGCAGTATTTT.

The chain has TRBV30 and TRBJ2-1; D may be TRBD2 (5 bases). Per germline, CDR1 GTSNPN and CDR2 SVGIG (reference sequence). This CDR3 has 14 residues. With 0 bases removed from V and 10 bases from J, the gap between germline ends came to 16 bases. CDR3 loop: CAWSVQRLQGEQFF. The CDR3 DNA follows: TGTGCCTGGAGTGTACAGCGGCTACAAGGAGAGCAGTTCTTC.

This clone was seen just once. The chain uses TRBV10-3 and TRBJ2-1; D is ambiguous. V was shortened by 0 bases and J by 2 bases, with 8 bases between the two germline ends. Germline CDR1 reads ENHRY; CDR2 reads SYGVKD. CDR3 size: 15 residues. The CDR3 DNA sequence: TGTGCCATCAGTGAGTCGACCCAGACCTACAATGAGCAGTTCTTC. Its protein is CAISESTQTYNEQFF.

J is TRBJ2-2 and V is TRBV9; 12 nucleotides match TRBD2. Trimming cost V 1 base and J 4 bases; bases outside gene matches: 11. The CDR3 covers 19 residues. The germline V gene encodes CDR1 SGDLS and CDR2 YYNGEE. As DNA, the CDR3 is TGTGCCAGCAGCGTATCTCTCCTTAGACTAGCGGGAGCCACCGGGGAGCTGTTTTTT. Its protein is CASSVSLLRLAGATGELFF.

The chain has TRBV9 and TRBJ2-7; 14 bases are shared with TRBD2. CDR1 is SGDLS, CDR2 YYNGEE, per germline. Trimming at V came to 4 bases and at J to 0 bases, leaving 12 bases not matched to a gene. The CDR3 runs 19 residues. This CDR3 is CASSPTTGTSGRLSYEQYF. CDR3 coding DNA: TGTGCCAGCAGCCCCACAACGGGGACTAGCGGGAGACTCTCCTACGAGCAGTACTTC.

J is TRBJ2-2 and V is TRBV7-9, with 12 bases matching TRBD2. The CDR3 runs to 16 residues. V gave up 7 bases and J gave up 2 bases; unmatched junction bases: 5. Germline V gives CDR1 SEHNR, CDR2 FQNEAQ (reference sequence). The CDR3 here is CASTILAGGNTGELFF. DNA of the CDR3: TGTGCCAGCACCATACTAGCGGGAGGTAACACCGGGGAGCTGTTTTTT. The complete variable domain, with remaining parts taken from reference TRBV7-9 and TRBJ2-2, reads DTGVSQNPRHKITKRGQNVTFRCDPISEHNRLYWYRQTLGQGPEFLTYFQNEAQLEKSRLLSDRFSAERPKGSFSTLEIQRTEQGDSAMYLCASTILAGGNTGELFFGEGSRLTVL.

This chain connects TRBV5-4 to TRBJ1-1; weak D call: TRBD1 (5 bases). The CDR3 length is 14 residues. V lost 4 bases and J 1 base, leaving 11 bases between the germline ends. Germline V gene data show CDR1 as SGHNT and CDR2 as YYREEE (reference sequence). CDR3 protein: CASSPGRRNTEAFF. CDR3 coding DNA: TGTGCCAGCAGCCCGGGACGGAGGAACACTGAAGCTTTCTTT.

The V call is TRBV28, the J call TRBJ1-5; weak D call: TRBD1 (6 bases). CDR3 length equals 18 residues. V dropped 2 bases and J dropped 5 bases, with 22 bases sitting between them. Looked up from germline, CDR1 is MDHEN and CDR2 is SYDVKM. CDR3 in amino acids: CASSLGSGAPPGDQPQHF. The DNA for the CDR3 is TGTGCCAGCAGTTTAGGGTCAGGGGCTCCCCCGGGGGATCAGCCCCAGCATTTT.

The gene calls are TRBV6-5 and TRBJ2-1; D is unresolved. Germline V gives CDR1 MNHEY, CDR2 SVGAGI. CDR3 length equals 14 residues. The ends were cut back, 5 bases at V and 7 bases at J, with 15 bases in the middle. CDR3 in DNA: TGTGCCAGCAGTCTACCCGGTTTAATTAATGAGCAGTTCTTC. Translation: CASSLPGLINEQFF.

The rearrangement uses TRBV5-1 and TRBJ1-5, with D tentatively TRBD1 (5 bases). The V end lost 4 bases, the J end lost 2 bases, and 10 bases lay between the germline ends. The CDR3 extends over 14 amino acids. Germline CDR1 reads SGHRS; CDR2 reads YFSETQ. The CDR3 region has the DNA TGCGCCAGCAGCCCAAAAGGGGGCAATCAGCCCCAGCATTTT. Translating it yields CASSPKGGNQPQHF. Combining the CDR3 with reference TRBV5-1 and TRBJ1-5 gives the whole variable domain KAGVTQTPRYLIKTRGQQVTLSCSPISGHRSVSWYQQTPGQGLQFLFEYFSETQRNKGNFPGRFSGRQFSNSRSEMNVSTLELGDSALYLCASSPKGGNQPQHFGDGTRLSIL.

The rearrangement uses TRBV6-5 and TRBJ2-7; no clear D gene. The CDR3 runs 11 residues. Trimming left V 2 bases short and J 8 bases short, with 7 bases between. Germline CDR1 reads MNHEY; CDR2 reads SVGAGI. The CDR3 reads CASSYEAKQYF. CDR3 coding DNA: TGTGCCAGCAGTTACGAGGCGAAGCAGTACTTC.

The J gene is TRBJ2-1, the V gene TRBV10-3; 13 bases fit TRBD2. Germline V lookup: CDR1 ENHRY, CDR2 SYGVKD. Unmatched junction bases numbered 8, after V lost 4 bases and J lost 8 bases. The CDR3 covers 16 residues. The CDR3: CAISGGTSGNPYEQFF. The CDR3 DNA sequence: TGTGCCATCAGTGGGGGGACTAGCGGGAATCCATATGAGCAGTTCTTC.

This clone was picked up one time. The CDR3 loop is CASSQDRSYNEQFF. The CDR3 coding sequence is TGCGCCAGCAGCCAAGATCGCAGCTACAATGAGCAGTTCTTC. This chain connects TRBV4-1 to TRBJ2-1; D unresolved. Trimming removed 0 bases at V and 3 bases at J, with 6 bases between. The CDR3 has 14 residues. Germline CDR1 and CDR2: MGHRA and YSYEKL.